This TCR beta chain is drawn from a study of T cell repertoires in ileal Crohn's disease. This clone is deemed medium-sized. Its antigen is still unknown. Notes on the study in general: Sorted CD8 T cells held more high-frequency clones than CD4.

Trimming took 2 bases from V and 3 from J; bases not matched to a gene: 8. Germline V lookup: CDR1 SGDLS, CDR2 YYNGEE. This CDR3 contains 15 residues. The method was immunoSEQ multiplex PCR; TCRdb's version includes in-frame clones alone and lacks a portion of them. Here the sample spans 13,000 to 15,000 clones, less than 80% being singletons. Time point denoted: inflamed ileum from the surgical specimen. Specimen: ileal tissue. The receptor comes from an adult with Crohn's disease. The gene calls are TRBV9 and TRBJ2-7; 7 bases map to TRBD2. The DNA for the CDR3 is TGTGCCAGCAGCGTTTCTAGCGGTCCCCTCTACGAGCAGTACTTC. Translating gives CASSVSSGPLYEQYF.